Shown below are 11 T cell receptor beta chains from a single sample sequenced in a study of T cell responses to AZD1222 COVID-19 vaccine. Clones were read by immunoSEQ multiplex PCR, and TCRdb kept only the in-frame ones, dropping some. The table includes some 90,000 clones, around nine tenths detected once. The specimen was peripheral blood, collected on day 0 of AZD1222 vaccination. Receptor source: an adult in good health.

V and J are TRBV6-5 and TRBJ2-5, with no clear D. This CDR3 has 13 residues. Germline loops: CDR1 MNHEY, CDR2 SVGAGI. Trimming removed 6 bases at V and 5 bases at J, with 13 bases between. This chain's CDR3 is CASRATGMETQYF. CDR3 sequence (DNA): TGTGCCAGCAGGGCTACTGGTATGGAGACCCAGTACTTC.

The rearrangement uses TRBV12-3 or TRBV12-4 and TRBJ2-1; possible D gene TRBD2, 5 bases. The CDR3 contains 13 residues. Trimming removed 4 bases at V and 6 bases at J, with 10 bases between. The CDR3 loop is CASSWRAGNEQFF. CDR3 nucleotide sequence: TGTGCCAGCAGTTGGCGGGCAGGCAATGAGCAGTTCTTC.

This chain joins TRBV7-6 and TRBJ1-2; 10 bases fit TRBD1. The V segment lost 8 bases and the J segment 4 bases; nucleotides outside the gene matches: 1. From germline, CDR1 is SGHVS and CDR2 FNYEAQ. This CDR3 region has 12 residues. This CDR3 is CASGDRGYGYTF. CDR3 DNA sequence: TGTGCCAGCGGGGACAGGGGCTATGGCTACACCTTC. The full variable domain, in which reference TRBV7-6 and TRBJ1-2 provide the parts outside the CDR3, is GAGVSQSPRYKVTKRGQDVALRCDPISGHVSLYWYRQALGQGPEFLTYFNYEAQQDKSGLPNDRFSAERPEGSISTLTIQRTEQRDSAMYRCASGDRGYGYTFGSGTRLTVV.

This chain uses TRBV10-3 with TRBJ2-7, with 7 bases fitting TRBD1. Germline V gives CDR1 ENHRY, CDR2 SYGVKD. The CDR3 sequence is 15 residues long. J was trimmed by 1 base and V by 6 bases; bases with no gene match: 9. CDR3 sequence reads: CAISRQGFDSYEQYF. The CDR3 nucleotides read TGTGCCATCAGCCGACAGGGATTTGATTCCTACGAGCAGTACTTC.

The chain recombines TRBV6-5 with TRBJ1-1, with 8 bases matching TRBD1. The CDR3 runs 15 residues. J gave up 1 base and V 6 bases, and 7 bases lay outside the gene matches. CDR1 and CDR2 from the germline V gene are MNHEY and SVGAGI. The CDR3 sequence: CASRQRQGTNTEAFF. In nucleotides, the CDR3 is TGTGCCAGCAGACAAAGACAGGGGACGAACACTGAAGCTTTCTTT.

V and J are TRBV5-6 and TRBJ2-1; TRBD1 might be the D (5 bases). The germline CDR1 and CDR2 sequences are SGHDT and YYEEEE. The ends were cut back, 0 bases at V and 5 bases at J, with 12 bases in the middle. This CDR3 is 15 amino acids long. In nucleotides, the CDR3 is TGTGCCAGCAGCTTGGGGCAGGGTTGGGACAATGAGCAGTTCTTC. Encoded protein: CASSLGQGWDNEQFF.

The chain carries TRBV11-2 and TRBJ2-7; 7 nucleotides match TRBD1. V lost 1 base, J lost 9 bases, and 0 bases stayed unmatched. Germline CDR1 is SGHAT and CDR2 is FQNNGV. CDR3 length equals 11 residues. The CDR3 nucleotides read TGTGCCAGCAGCTTAGGACAGGGGCAGTACTTC. Translated: CASSLGQGQYF.

The chain carries TRBV19 and TRBJ1-5; D gene ambiguous. Trimming took 1 base from V and 1 from J, leaving 8 bases between them. Germline V gene data show CDR1 as LNHDA and CDR2 as SQIVND (reference sequence). The CDR3 has 15 residues. This CDR3 is CASSIGLRSNQPQHF. The CDR3 nucleotides are TGTGCCAGTAGTATAGGCCTAAGAAGCAATCAGCCCCAGCATTTT.

This chain connects TRBV6-5 to TRBJ1-1; no definite D call. The CDR3 runs to 14 residues. Germline-derived CDR1 and CDR2 are MNHEY and SVGAGI. Trimming removed 0 bases from V and 1 base from J, with 6 bases in between. The CDR3 is CASSYSERNTEAFF. CDR3 nucleotides: TGTGCCAGCAGTTACTCCGAAAGGAACACTGAAGCTTTCTTT.

In this sample, this clone turned up once. CDR3 coding DNA: TGTGCCAGCAGAAGGACAGGGGGGAACAATCAGCCCCAGCATTTT. Residues: CASRRTGGNNQPQHF. The chain combines TRBV27 with TRBJ1-5; 10 positions match TRBD1. The CDR3 extends over 15 amino acids. With 6 bases clipped from V and 3 bases from J, the junction kept 5 bases outside the gene matches. The germline V gene has CDR1 MNHEY and CDR2 SMNVEV (reference sequence).

The gene calls are TRBV2 and TRBJ1-4; D uncertain. The V end lost 5 bases, the J end lost 6 bases, and 16 bases lay between the germline ends. CDR3 length equals 15 residues. The germline gives CDR1 SNHLY, CDR2 FYNNEI. CDR3 coding DNA: TGTGCCAGCAGTCCCCCGCCCGGGAGGTATGAAAAACTGTTTTTT. It encodes CASSPPPGRYEKLFF.